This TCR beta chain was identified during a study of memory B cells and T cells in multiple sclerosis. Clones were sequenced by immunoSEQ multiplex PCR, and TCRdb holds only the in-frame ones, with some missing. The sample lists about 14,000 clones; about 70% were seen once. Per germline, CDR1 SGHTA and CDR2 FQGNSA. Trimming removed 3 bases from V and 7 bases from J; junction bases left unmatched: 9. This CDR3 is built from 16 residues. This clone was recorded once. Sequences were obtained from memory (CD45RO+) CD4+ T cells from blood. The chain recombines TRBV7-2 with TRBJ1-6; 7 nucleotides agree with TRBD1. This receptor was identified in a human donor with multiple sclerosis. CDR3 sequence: CASSLPLTGVNSPLHF. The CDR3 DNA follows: TGTGCCAGCAGCTTGCCCTTAACAGGGGTGAATTCACCCCTCCACTTT.